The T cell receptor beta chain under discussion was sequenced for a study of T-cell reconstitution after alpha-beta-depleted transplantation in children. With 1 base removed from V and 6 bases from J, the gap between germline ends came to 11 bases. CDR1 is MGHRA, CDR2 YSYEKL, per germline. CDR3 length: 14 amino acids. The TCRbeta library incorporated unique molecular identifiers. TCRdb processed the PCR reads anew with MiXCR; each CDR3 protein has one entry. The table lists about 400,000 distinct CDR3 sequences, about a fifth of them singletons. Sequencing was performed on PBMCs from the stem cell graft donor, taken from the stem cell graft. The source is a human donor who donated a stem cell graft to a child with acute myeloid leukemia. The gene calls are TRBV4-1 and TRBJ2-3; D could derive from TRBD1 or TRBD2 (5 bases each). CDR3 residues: CASSQGGRSDTQYF. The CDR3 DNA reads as TGCGCCAGCAGCCAAGGGGGGAGATCGGATACGCAGTATTTT.